One sample yielded the 12 T cell receptor beta chains listed below, sequenced in a study of blood T cell repertoires in COVID-19. Sequencing used immunoSEQ multiplex PCR; TCRdb keeps in-frame clones, though not all of them. The data contain some 160,000 clones, around 92% of them seen just once; the ten biggest clones take up 2.5% to 3.5%. Sequencing used peripheral blood. Receptors were obtained from a man aged 55 to 70 with acute or convalescent COVID-19.

V usage is TRBV19 and J usage is TRBJ1-3; tentative D call: TRBD1 (6 bases). With 4 bases removed from V and 0 bases from J, the gap between germline ends came to 10 bases. The length of the CDR3 is 15 residues. In germline, CDR1 is LNHDA, CDR2 SQIVND (reference sequence). The CDR3 protein is CASSTDSRSGNTIYF. CDR3 in DNA: TGTGCCAGTAGTACGGACAGCCGCTCTGGAAACACCATATATTTT.

The table lists this clone with a count of one. The rearrangement links TRBV7-9 to TRBJ1-2; 9 bases are a match to TRBD1. The germline V gene encodes CDR1 SEHNR and CDR2 FQNEAQ (reference sequence). V shed 4 bases, J shed 7 bases, and the junction held 10 bases outside the gene matches. This CDR3 is 15 amino acids long. CDR3 nucleotide sequence: TGTGCCAGCAGCTCACCGACAGGGGGGATTGCTGGCTACACCTTC. Translating gives CASSSPTGGIAGYTF.

The rearrangement links TRBV5-1 to TRBJ2-3; 9 bases are shared with TRBD1. The CDR3 is 16 residues long. V lost 4 bases, J lost 0 bases, and 6 bases stayed unmatched. Germline V gene lookup returns CDR1 SGHRS and CDR2 YFSETQ. The CDR3, as DNA: TGCGCCAGCAGCCGGGGGACAGGGAGTAGCACAGATACGCAGTATTTT. Translated: CASSRGTGSSTDTQYF.

The chain is built from TRBV6-6 and TRBJ2-7, with a possible D match to TRBD1 (5 bases). Germline CDR1 is MNHNY and CDR2 is SVGAGI (reference sequence). V lost 5 bases and J 1 base, leaving 12 bases between the germline ends. The CDR3 sequence is 14 residues long. CDR3 protein: CASSIQTASYEQYF. DNA for the CDR3: TGTGCCAGCAGTATACAGACAGCTTCCTACGAGCAGTACTTC.

V gene TRBV2 combines with J gene TRBJ1-1, with TRBD1 matching over 9 bases. Germline CDR1 reads SNHLY; CDR2 reads FYNNEI. V lost 3 bases and J lost 6; bases outside the gene matches: 5. This CDR3 has 14 amino acids. DNA for the CDR3: TGTGCCAGCAGTGAGACAGGGGGTCGCGCTGAAGCTTTCTTT. Its translation is CASSETGGRAEAFF.

This clone occurred a few times. V gene TRBV12-3 or TRBV12-4 combines with J gene TRBJ1-1; D remains ambiguous. The CDR3 is 12 amino acids. The ends were cut back, 2 bases at V and 4 bases at J, with 5 bases in the middle. CDR3 sequence reads: CASSLLGTEAFF. The CDR3 DNA reads as TGTGCCAGCAGTTTACTCGGCACTGAAGCTTTCTTT.

In this sample, this clone turned up once. The chain couples TRBV10-1 to TRBJ2-2, with 7 nucleotides matching TRBD1. After removal of 2 bases from V and 5 bases from J, the junction contained 5 bases not matched to a gene. CDR3 length: 15 residues. Per the germline V gene, CDR1 is WNHNN and CDR2 is SYGVQD (reference sequence). The CDR3 DNA reads TGCGCCAGCAGTGAGGACAGGGCAGGGACCGGGGAGCTGTTTTTT. Translated: CASSEDRAGTGELFF.

The chain couples TRBV30 to TRBJ2-2; TRBD1 is a possible D gene (5 bases). With 0 bases removed from V and 3 bases from J, the gap between germline ends came to 8 bases. The germline CDR1 and CDR2 sequences are GTSNPN and SVGIG (reference sequence). The CDR3 extends over 14 amino acids. The CDR3 DNA reads as TGTGCCTGGAGTGTCAGGGTTGACACCGGGGAGCTGTTTTTT. Amino acids: CAWSVRVDTGELFF.

The chain carries TRBV19 and TRBJ2-5; 9 nucleotides line up with TRBD2. In germline, CDR1 is LNHDA, CDR2 SQIVND (reference sequence). The CDR3 covers 14 residues. J gave up 4 bases and V 3 bases, and 3 bases lay outside the gene matches. For the CDR3, the DNA is TGTGCCAGTAGTATTGGTAGCGGGGGAGAGACCCAGTACTTC. It translates to CASSIGSGGETQYF.

The chain uses TRBV9 and TRBJ2-2, with D perhaps matching TRBD1 (5 bases). Germline-derived CDR1 and CDR2 are SGDLS and YYNGEE. This CDR3 spans 14 amino acids. V lost 4 bases and J 5 bases, leaving 12 bases between the germline ends. DNA of the CDR3: TGTGCCAGCAGCCTCTCAGGGAAAACCGGGGAGCTGTTTTTT. Amino acid sequence: CASSLSGKTGELFF.

V and J are TRBV10-3 and TRBJ2-1; TRBD1 matches at 7 bases. Germline V gene sequence: CDR1 ENHRY, CDR2 SYGVKD. Trimming at V came to 9 bases and at J to 5 bases, leaving 10 bases not matched to a gene. The CDR3 length is 14 residues. CDR3 region: CAISSLGGDNEQFF. In DNA, the CDR3 is TGTGCCATATCCTCTTTAGGGGGCGACAATGAGCAGTTCTTC.

The chain has TRBV2 and TRBJ1-2; TRBD1 aligns across 10 bases. Germline V gene data show CDR1 as SNHLY and CDR2 as FYNNEI. This CDR3 is built from 16 residues. J lost 6 bases, V lost 7 bases, and 14 bases had no gene match. The CDR3 nucleotides read TGTGCCAGCACCGACCCCCGGGACAGGGGTAGTCATGGCTACACCTTC. Translating it yields CASTDPRDRGSHGYTF.